These 24 T cell receptor beta chains share one sample of origin, sequenced in a study of response to subunit inactivated influenza vaccine. TCRdb used MiXCR to reprocess the RT-PCR reads, holding one entry per CDR3 protein. The table lists 800,000 or so distinct CDR3 sequences, 21% of them singletons. The sequenced sample was PBMCs from blood, obtained approximately 5 days after vaccination. Every receptor here comes from a man aged 45-65 years who received an inactivated influenza vaccine.

The chain couples TRBV1 to TRBJ1-1. TRBV1 is noted as a pseudogene. The CDR3 totals 15 residues. The CDR3: CTSSQGWTVNTEAFF. CDR3 sequence (DNA): TGCACCAGCAGCCAAGGGTGGACGGTGAACACTGAAGCTTTCTTT.

There are many counts of this clonotype. The rearrangement joins TRBV12-3 or TRBV12-4 to TRBJ2-7, with unresolved D. The V gene lost 4 bases and the J gene lost 7 bases, with 11 bases spanning the gap. The CDR3 has 12 residues. The CDR3 loop is CASSSYIGEQYF. Written as DNA, the CDR3 is TGTGCCAGCAGTTCTTATATAGGGGAGCAGTACTTC.

The chain recombines TRBV7-9 with TRBJ2-7, with 7 nucleotides matching TRBD1. Germline V CDR1 and CDR2: SEHNR, FQNEAQ (reference sequence). CDR3 length: 16 amino acids. Trimming took 2 bases from V and 1 from J; bases not matched to a gene: 8. This CDR3 reads CASSLSGTQGSYEQYF. Here the CDR3 DNA reads TGTGCCAGCAGCTTATCGGGCACACAGGGGTCCTACGAGCAGTACTTC.

The chain carries TRBV20-1 and TRBJ2-5; TRBD2 aligns across 9 bases. Germline values: CDR1 DFQATT, CDR2 SNEGSKA (reference sequence). V trimming: 8 bases; J trimming: 3 bases; junction bases outside the gene matches: 1. The CDR3 runs 11 residues. The CDR3 reads CSSGRKETQYF. The CDR3 DNA reads as TGCAGTAGCGGGAGGAAAGAGACCCAGTACTTC.

The chain links TRBV5-1 to TRBJ2-7, with TRBD1 as a possible D gene (6 bases). Germline CDR1 reads SGHRS; CDR2 reads YFSETQ. Deletions cut 2 bases from V and 4 bases from J, with 13 bases between. The CDR3 sequence is 14 residues long. This CDR3 reads CASSFMAGAYEQYF. DNA for the CDR3: TGCGCCAGCAGCTTCATGGCAGGGGCGTACGAGCAGTACTTC.

Many counts were recorded for this clonotype. The chain uses TRBV5-1 and TRBJ2-5; D gene ambiguous. The CDR3 consists of 14 residues. Trimming took off 2 bases at V and 1 base at J, with 9 bases between the two ends. CDR1 SGHRS and CDR2 YFSETQ come from the germline V gene. The CDR3 nucleotides read TGCGCCAGCAGCTTTCGGACGGTCCAAGAGACCCAGTACTTC. This sequence encodes CASSFRTVQETQYF.

This clonotype was counted many times. The V call is TRBV10-3, the J call TRBJ1-2; 11 bases line up with TRBD1. The germline V gene has CDR1 ENHRY and CDR2 SYGVKD. The CDR3 totals 14 residues. Trimming cost V 7 bases and J 4 bases; bases outside gene matches: 5. The CDR3 region is CAITLDRGPYGYTF. In nucleotides, the CDR3 is TGTGCCATCACTCTGGACAGGGGGCCCTATGGCTACACCTTC.

This chain links TRBV30 with TRBJ2-7; TRBD1 matches at 7 bases. The CDR3 is made up of 15 amino acids. V lost 0 bases, J lost 0 bases, and 5 bases stayed unmatched. The germline V gene has CDR1 GTSNPN and CDR2 SVGIG (reference sequence). CDR3 loop: CAWSVRGPSSYEQYF. In nucleotides, the CDR3 is TGTGCCTGGAGTGTAAGGGGGCCGAGCTCCTACGAGCAGTACTTC. Based on the CDR3 plus reference TRBV30 and TRBJ2-7, the full variable domain is SQTIHQWPATLVQPVGSPLSLECTVEGTSNPNLYWYRQAAGRGLQLLFYSVGIGQISSEVPQNLSASRPQDRQFILSSKKLLLSDSGFYLCAWSVRGPSSYEQYFGPGTRLTVT.

This clonotype was detected only a few times. V and J are TRBV20-1 and TRBJ2-1; D perhaps matches TRBD2 (6 bases). Germline V gives CDR1 DFQATT, CDR2 SNEGSKA (reference sequence). This CDR3 is built from 15 residues. The V and J ends lost 3 bases and 0 bases respectively, with 12 bases between them. The CDR3 is CSASGGLFSYNEQFF. CDR3 sequence (DNA): TGCAGTGCTAGCGGGGGACTGTTCTCCTACAATGAGCAGTTCTTC.

This clonotype has just a few counts. This rearrangement joins TRBV4-1 to TRBJ2-1, with TRBD2 identical over 7 bases. Germline CDR1 MGHRA, CDR2 YSYEKL. This CDR3 has 17 amino acids. V trimming: 3 bases; J trimming: 0 bases; junction bases outside the gene matches: 8. CDR3 coding DNA: TGCGCCAGCAGCCATGTGATCGGGGGGAGCTCCTACAATGAGCAGTTCTTC. As protein: CASSHVIGGSSYNEQFF.

The CDR3, as DNA: TGTGCCAGCAGCCAATCGGCAGGCTTTTTCTATGGCTACACCTTC. Protein: CASSQSAGFFYGYTF. J is TRBJ1-2 and V is TRBV16; D call uncertain. The V gene's germline CDR1 is KGHSY and CDR2 FQNENV. Between the trimmed V and J ends, which lost 0 bases and 4 bases, there was a span of 12 bases. The CDR3 has 15 residues.

The chain employs TRBV29-1 and TRBJ2-1, with 10 positions matching TRBD2. The CDR3 consists of 14 residues. The V and J ends lost 5 bases and 0 bases, in that order; junction bases with no gene match: 1. Germline CDR1 is SQVTM and CDR2 is ANQGSEA. CDR3 sequence: CSVSGRDSYNEQFF. The DNA of the CDR3 is TGCAGCGTTAGCGGGAGGGACTCCTACAATGAGCAGTTCTTC.

The chain combines TRBV4-3 with TRBJ2-5, with D perhaps TRBD2 (7 bases). V shed 0 bases and J shed 7 bases, with 15 bases lying between them. Germline assignment: CDR1 LGHNA and CDR2 YSLEER. The CDR3 sequence is 15 residues long. This CDR3 reads CASSQDEARGLTQYF. The CDR3 DNA reads TGCGCCAGCAGCCAAGATGAGGCGCGGGGGCTGACCCAGTACTTC.

A few counts support this clonotype. The chain couples TRBV11-3 to TRBJ1-4; D is possibly TRBD1 (6 bases). The germline CDR1 and CDR2 sequences are SGHNT and YENEEA. The V end lost 2 bases, the J end lost 11 bases, and 15 bases lay between the germline ends. This CDR3 has 14 residues. CDR3 sequence reads: CASSLKMSGVKLFF. In nucleotides, the CDR3 is TGTGCCAGCAGCTTAAAGATGTCAGGGGTGAAACTGTTTTTT. Filled out from reference TRBV11-3 and TRBJ1-4, the complete variable domain reads EAGVVQSPRYKIIEKKQPVAFWCNPISGHNTLYWYLQNLGQGPELLIRYENEEAVDDSQLPKDRFSAERLKGVDSTLKIQPAELGDSAVYLCASSLKMSGVKLFFGSGTQLSVL.

J is TRBJ2-3 and V is TRBV18, with D perhaps matching TRBD2 (7 bases). This CDR3 spans 14 amino acids. Trimming cost V 3 bases and J 4 bases, with 11 bases left between them. CDR1 is KGHSH, CDR2 LQKENI, per germline. The CDR3 loop reads CASSPGGGPDTQYF. CDR3 nucleotide sequence: TGTGCCAGCTCACCGGGCGGGGGCCCAGATACGCAGTATTTT.

This chain joins TRBV20-1 and TRBJ1-2; possible D gene TRBD1, 5 bases. Germline loops: CDR1 DFQATT, CDR2 SNEGSKA (reference sequence). V was clipped by 6 bases and J by 0 bases, with 14 bases between them. The CDR3 totals 14 residues. The CDR3 coding sequence is TGCAGTGCCCGATGGGGGGGTTCTAACTATGGCTACACCTTC. Translation: CSARWGGSNYGYTF.

This clonotype occurred a few times. This chain connects TRBV9 to TRBJ1-1; no reliable D call. The germline V and J ends were trimmed by 0 bases and 4 bases, with 7 bases remaining between them. The CDR3 covers 13 residues. CDR1 is SGDLS and CDR2 is YYNGEE in the germline V gene. As DNA, the CDR3 is TGTGCCAGCAGCGTAGCCACTTCCACTGAAGCTTTCTTT. It translates to CASSVATSTEAFF.

The gene calls are TRBV6-2 or TRBV6-3 and TRBJ1-6; D is uncertain. This CDR3 comprises 14 residues. In germline, CDR1 is MNHEY, CDR2 SVGEGT. Trimming cost V 5 bases and J 7 bases, with 12 bases left between them. The CDR3 is CASSKPGRNSPLHF. As DNA, the CDR3 is TGTGCCAGCAGTAAGCCGGGGAGGAATTCACCCCTCCACTTT.

This clonotype has a handful of counts. The gene calls are TRBV12-3 or TRBV12-4 and TRBJ2-2, with a weak D call TRBD2 (6 bases). This CDR3 has 14 amino acids. Deletions cut 6 bases from V and 4 bases from J, with 12 bases between. CDR3 bases: TGTGCCAGCAGCAGGGACTTATCCACCGGGGAGCTGTTTTTT. This gives the protein CASSRDLSTGELFF.

The V call is TRBV10-3, the J call TRBJ2-3; tentative D call: TRBD2 (6 bases). In germline, CDR1 is ENHRY, CDR2 SYGVKD. There are 15 residues in the CDR3. The V end lost 10 bases, the J end lost 1 base, and 18 bases lay between the germline ends. The CDR3 DNA is TGTGCCACCCAGGCTGGGGCTAGCGGCACAGATACGCAGTATTTT. Amino acid sequence: CATQAGASGTDTQYF.

At least ten counts were recorded for this clonotype. The chain combines TRBV7-2 with TRBJ1-6, with 8 positions matching TRBD1. This CDR3 is 16 amino acids long. From germline, CDR1 is SGHTA and CDR2 FQGNSA. V lost 4 bases, J lost 5 bases, and 7 bases stayed unmatched. Written as DNA, the CDR3 is TGTGCCAGCAGCTCGTCTTGGACAGGGAATAATTCACCCCTCCACTTT. This sequence encodes CASSSSWTGNNSPLHF. Filled out from reference TRBV7-2 and TRBJ1-6, the complete variable domain reads GAGVSQSPSNKVTEKGKDVELRCDPISGHTALYWYRQSLGQGLEFLIYFQGNSAPDKSGLPSDRFSAERTGGSVSTLTIQRTQQEDSAVYLCASSSSWTGNNSPLHFGNGTRLTVT.

The genes are TRBV6-5 and TRBJ1-5; 7 positions match TRBD1. V shed 2 bases and J 0 bases; nucleotides not matched to a gene: 10. There are 18 residues in the CDR3. The germline V gene encodes CDR1 MNHEY and CDR2 SVGAGI. The CDR3 DNA sequence: TGTGCCAGCAGTTACGACAGGGCGTTCAGCACTAGCAATCAGCCCCAGCATTTT. Amino acids: CASSYDRAFSTSNQPQHF.

This chain links TRBV6-2 or TRBV6-3 with TRBJ2-7; no definite D call. Looked up from germline, CDR1 is MNHEY and CDR2 is SVGEGT. The germline V and J ends were trimmed by 0 bases and 0 bases, with 9 bases remaining between them. This CDR3 contains 15 residues. CDR3 nucleotide sequence: TGTGCCAGCAGTTACTCGTTTCAGAGCTCCTACGAGCAGTACTTC. This gives the protein CASSYSFQSSYEQYF.

This clonotype has a handful of counts. The gene calls are TRBV29-1 and TRBJ1-5; weak D call: TRBD1 (5 bases). Germline lookup yields CDR1 SQVTM and CDR2 ANQGSEA. V lost 4 bases, J lost 5 bases, and 12 bases lay in between. The CDR3 runs to 13 residues. The CDR3 loop reads CSVATGRDQPQHF. As DNA, the CDR3 is TGCAGCGTTGCAACCGGCAGGGATCAGCCCCAGCATTTT.